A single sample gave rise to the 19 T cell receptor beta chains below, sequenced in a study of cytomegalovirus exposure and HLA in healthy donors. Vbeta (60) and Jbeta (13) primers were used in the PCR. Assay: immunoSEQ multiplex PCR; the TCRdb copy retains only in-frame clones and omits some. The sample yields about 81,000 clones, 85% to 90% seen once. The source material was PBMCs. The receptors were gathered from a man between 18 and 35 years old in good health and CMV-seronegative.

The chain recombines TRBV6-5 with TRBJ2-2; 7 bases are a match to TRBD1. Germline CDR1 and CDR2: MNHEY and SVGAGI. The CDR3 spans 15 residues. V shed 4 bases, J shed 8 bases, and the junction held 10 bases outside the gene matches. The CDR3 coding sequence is TGTGCCAGCAGTTCCCTGACAGGGCTTGGGGGGGAGCTGTTTTTT. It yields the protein CASSSLTGLGGELFF.

CDR3 in amino acids: CASSLPGGGEQYF. The CDR3 region has the DNA TGCGCCAGCAGCTTGCCGGGAGGGGGGGAGCAGTACTTC. The chain uses TRBV5-1 and TRBJ2-7, with 8 bases aligning to TRBD2. In germline, CDR1 is SGHRS, CDR2 YFSETQ. With V trimmed by 1 base and J by 7 bases, 4 bases remained unmatched. This CDR3 is built from 13 residues.

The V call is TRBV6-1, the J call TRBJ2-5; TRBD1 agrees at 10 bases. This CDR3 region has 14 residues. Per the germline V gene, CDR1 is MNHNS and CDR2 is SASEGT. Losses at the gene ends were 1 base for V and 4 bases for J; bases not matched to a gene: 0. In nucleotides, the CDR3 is TGTGCCAGCAGTGAAGGACAGGGGGCAGAGACCCAGTACTTC. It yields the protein CASSEGQGAETQYF.

The chain's CDR3 is CASSLQGPNEKLFF. The CDR3 DNA reads TGTGCCAGCAGTCTACAGGGACCCAATGAAAAACTGTTTTTT. The genes are TRBV27 and TRBJ1-4; D may be TRBD1 (6 bases). V was pared by 5 bases and J by 5 bases, with 12 bases between. Per the germline V gene, CDR1 is MNHEY and CDR2 is SMNVEV (reference sequence). The CDR3 sequence is 14 residues long.

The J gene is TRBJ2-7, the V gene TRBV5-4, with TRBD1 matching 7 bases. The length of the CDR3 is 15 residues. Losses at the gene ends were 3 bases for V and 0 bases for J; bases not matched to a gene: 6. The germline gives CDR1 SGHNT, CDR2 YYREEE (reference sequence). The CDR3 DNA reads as TGTGCCAGCAGCTCGGACAGGACAAGCTCCTACGAGCAGTACTTC. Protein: CASSSDRTSSYEQYF.

Written as DNA, the CDR3 is TGTGCCAGCAGACGACAGAATCGGTATGGCTACACCTTC. Translation gives CASRRQNRYGYTF. The chain employs TRBV6-5 and TRBJ1-2, with D perhaps matching TRBD1 (5 bases). This CDR3 comprises 13 residues. Trimming left V 6 bases short and J 5 bases short, with 13 bases between. The germline gives CDR1 MNHEY, CDR2 SVGAGI.

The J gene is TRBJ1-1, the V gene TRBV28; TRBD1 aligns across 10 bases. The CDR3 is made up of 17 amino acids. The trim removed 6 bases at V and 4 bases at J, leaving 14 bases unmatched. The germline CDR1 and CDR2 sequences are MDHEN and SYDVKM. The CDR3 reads CASRGRDRGVLSTEAFF. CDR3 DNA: TGTGCCAGCAGGGGGAGGGACAGGGGAGTACTTAGCACTGAAGCTTTCTTT. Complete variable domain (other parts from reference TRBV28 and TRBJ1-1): DVKVTQSSRYLVKRTGEKVFLECVQDMDHENMFWYRQDPGLGLRLIYFSYDVKMKEKGDIPEGYSVSREKKERFSLILESASTNQTSMYLCASRGRDRGVLSTEAFFGQGTRLTVV.

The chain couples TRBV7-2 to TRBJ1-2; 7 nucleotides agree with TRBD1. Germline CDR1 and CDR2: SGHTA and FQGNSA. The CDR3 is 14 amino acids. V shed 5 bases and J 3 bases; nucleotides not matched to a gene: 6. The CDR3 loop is CASSKEGADYGYTF. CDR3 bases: TGTGCCAGCAGCAAGGAGGGGGCGGACTATGGCTACACCTTC. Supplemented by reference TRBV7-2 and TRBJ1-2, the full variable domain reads GAGVSQSPSNKVTEKGKDVELRCDPISGHTALYWYRQSLGQGLEFLIYFQGNSAPDKSGLPSDRFSAERTGGSVSTLTIQRTQQEDSAVYLCASSKEGADYGYTFGSGTRLTVV.

In DNA form, the CDR3 reads TGTGCCAGCAGAGACAGGTTTCTATCCTACAATGAGCAGTTCTTC. As protein: CASRDRFLSYNEQFF. The chain uses TRBV6-1 and TRBJ2-1, with a possible D match to TRBD1 (6 bases). There are 15 residues in the CDR3. Germline V gene data show CDR1 as MNHNS and CDR2 as SASEGT. V gave up 6 bases and J gave up 1 base, with 13 bases separating them.

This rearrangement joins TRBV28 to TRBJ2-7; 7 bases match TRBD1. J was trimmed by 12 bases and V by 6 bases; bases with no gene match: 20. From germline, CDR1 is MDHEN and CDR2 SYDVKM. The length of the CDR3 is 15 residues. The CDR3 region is CASSIPTGHPLPAYF. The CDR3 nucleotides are TGTGCCAGCAGCATTCCGACAGGGCACCCCCTACCGGCGTACTTC.

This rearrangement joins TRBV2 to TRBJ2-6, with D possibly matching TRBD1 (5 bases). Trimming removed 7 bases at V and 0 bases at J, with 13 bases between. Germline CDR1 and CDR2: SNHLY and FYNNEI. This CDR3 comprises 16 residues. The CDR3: CASNLNRFSGANVLTF. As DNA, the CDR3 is TGTGCCAGCAACTTGAACAGGTTCTCTGGGGCCAACGTCCTGACTTTC.

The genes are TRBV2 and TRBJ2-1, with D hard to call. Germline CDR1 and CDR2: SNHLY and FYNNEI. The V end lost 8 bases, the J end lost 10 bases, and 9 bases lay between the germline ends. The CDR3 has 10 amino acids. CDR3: CASLTREQFF. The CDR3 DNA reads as TGTGCCAGCCTTACAAGAGAGCAGTTCTTC.

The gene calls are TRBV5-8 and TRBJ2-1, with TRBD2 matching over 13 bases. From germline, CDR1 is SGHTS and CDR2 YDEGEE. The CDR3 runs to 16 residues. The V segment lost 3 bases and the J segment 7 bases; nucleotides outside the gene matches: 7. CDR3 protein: CASSSLTSGRINEQFF. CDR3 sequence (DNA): TGTGCCAGCAGCTCATTGACTAGCGGGAGGATAAATGAGCAGTTCTTC.

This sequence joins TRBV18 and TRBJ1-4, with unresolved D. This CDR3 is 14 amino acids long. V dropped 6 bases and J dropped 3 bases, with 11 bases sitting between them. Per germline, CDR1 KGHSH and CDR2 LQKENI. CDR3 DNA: TGTGCCAGCTCCCGGTCGGGGTCTAATGAAAAACTGTTTTTT. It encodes CASSRSGSNEKLFF.

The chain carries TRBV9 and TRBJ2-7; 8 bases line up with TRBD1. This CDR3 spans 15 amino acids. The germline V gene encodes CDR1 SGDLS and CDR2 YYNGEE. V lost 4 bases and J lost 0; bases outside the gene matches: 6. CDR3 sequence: CASSSRQGSSYEQYF. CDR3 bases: TGTGCCAGCAGCTCCCGACAGGGGAGCTCCTACGAGCAGTACTTC. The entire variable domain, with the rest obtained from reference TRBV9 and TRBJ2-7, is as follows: DSGVTQTPKHLITATGQRVTLRCSPRSGDLSVYWYQQSLDQGLQFLIQYYNGEERAKGNILERFSAQQFPDLHSELNLSSLELGDSALYFCASSSRQGSSYEQYFGPGTRLTVT.

The CDR3 DNA is TGTGCCAGCAGCTTGGTGTCAGGGTATGGGGAGCAGTACTTC. Protein sequence: CASSLVSGYGEQYF. The J gene is TRBJ2-7, the V gene TRBV5-6; a possible D gene is TRBD1 (5 bases). V was trimmed by 0 bases and J by 7 bases, leaving 14 bases between them. Germline values: CDR1 SGHDT, CDR2 YYEEEE. The CDR3 extends over 14 amino acids.

The CDR3 loop is CASSLGLQYSTDTQYF. The CDR3 nucleotides read TGTGCCAGCAGCTTAGGTTTGCAGTATAGCACAGATACGCAGTATTTT. The V call is TRBV7-9, the J call TRBJ2-3; D is unresolved. Germline V gene lookup returns CDR1 SEHNR and CDR2 FQNEAQ (reference sequence). There are 16 residues in the CDR3. Trimming removed 1 base at V and 0 bases at J, with 11 bases between.

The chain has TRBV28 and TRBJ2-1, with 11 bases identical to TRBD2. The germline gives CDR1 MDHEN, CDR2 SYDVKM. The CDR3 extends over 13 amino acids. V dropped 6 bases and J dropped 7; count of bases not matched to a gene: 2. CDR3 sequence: CASRPSGRNEQFF. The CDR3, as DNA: TGTGCCAGCAGACCTAGCGGGAGGAATGAGCAGTTCTTC.

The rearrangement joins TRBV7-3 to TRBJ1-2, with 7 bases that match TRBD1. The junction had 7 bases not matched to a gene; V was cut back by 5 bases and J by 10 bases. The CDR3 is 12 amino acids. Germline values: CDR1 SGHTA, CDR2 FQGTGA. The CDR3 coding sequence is TGTGCCAGCAGCGCCCACGGACAGGACTACACCTTC. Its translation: CASSAHGQDYTF.